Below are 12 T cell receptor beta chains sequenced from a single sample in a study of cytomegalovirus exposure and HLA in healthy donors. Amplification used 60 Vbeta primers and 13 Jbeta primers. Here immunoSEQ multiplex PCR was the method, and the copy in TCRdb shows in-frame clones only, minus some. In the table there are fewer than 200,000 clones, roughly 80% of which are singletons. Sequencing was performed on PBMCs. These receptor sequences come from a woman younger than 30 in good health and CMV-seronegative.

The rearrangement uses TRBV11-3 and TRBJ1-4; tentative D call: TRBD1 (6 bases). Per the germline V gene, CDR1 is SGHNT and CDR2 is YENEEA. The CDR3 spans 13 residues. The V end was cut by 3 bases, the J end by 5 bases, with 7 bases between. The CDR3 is CASSFTGNEKLFF. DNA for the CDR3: TGTGCCAGCAGCTTTACAGGGAATGAAAAACTGTTTTTT.

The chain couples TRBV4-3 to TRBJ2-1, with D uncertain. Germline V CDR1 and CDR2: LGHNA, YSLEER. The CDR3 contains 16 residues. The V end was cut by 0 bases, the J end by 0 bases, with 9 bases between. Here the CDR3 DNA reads TGCGCCAGCAGCCAAGATCCACACGACTCCTACAATGAGCAGTTCTTC. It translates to CASSQDPHDSYNEQFF.

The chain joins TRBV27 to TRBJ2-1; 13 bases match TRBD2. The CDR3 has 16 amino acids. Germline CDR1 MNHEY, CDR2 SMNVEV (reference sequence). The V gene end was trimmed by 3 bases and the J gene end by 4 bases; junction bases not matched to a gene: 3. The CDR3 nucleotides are TGTGCCAGCAGTTTCGGGACTAGCGGGAAGTACAATGAGCAGTTCTTC. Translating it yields CASSFGTSGKYNEQFF.

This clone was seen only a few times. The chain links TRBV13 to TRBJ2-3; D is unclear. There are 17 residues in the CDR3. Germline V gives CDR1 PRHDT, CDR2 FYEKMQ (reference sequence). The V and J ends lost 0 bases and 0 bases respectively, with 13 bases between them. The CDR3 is CASSLGEKATSTDTQYF. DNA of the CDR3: TGTGCCAGCAGCTTAGGGGAGAAAGCAACTAGCACAGATACGCAGTATTTT.

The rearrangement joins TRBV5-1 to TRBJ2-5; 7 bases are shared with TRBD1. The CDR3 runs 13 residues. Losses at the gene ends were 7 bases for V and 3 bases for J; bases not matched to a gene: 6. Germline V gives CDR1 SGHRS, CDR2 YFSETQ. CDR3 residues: CASHITGEETQYF. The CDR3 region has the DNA TGCGCCAGCCACATAACAGGGGAAGAGACCCAGTACTTC.

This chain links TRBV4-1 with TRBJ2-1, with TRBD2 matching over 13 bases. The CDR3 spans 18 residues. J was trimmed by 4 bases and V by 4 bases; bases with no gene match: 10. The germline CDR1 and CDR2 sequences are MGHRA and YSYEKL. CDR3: CASSPTPGTSGEYNEQFF. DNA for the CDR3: TGCGCCAGCAGCCCGACCCCCGGGACTAGCGGGGAATACAATGAGCAGTTCTTC.

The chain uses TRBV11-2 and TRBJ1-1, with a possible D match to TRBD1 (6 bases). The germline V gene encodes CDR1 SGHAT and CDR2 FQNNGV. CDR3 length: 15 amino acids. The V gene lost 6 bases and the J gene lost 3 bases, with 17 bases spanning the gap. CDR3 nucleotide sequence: TGTGCCAGCAGGCAAAGCGTACAGGGCGACACTGAAGCTTTCTTT. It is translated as CASRQSVQGDTEAFF.

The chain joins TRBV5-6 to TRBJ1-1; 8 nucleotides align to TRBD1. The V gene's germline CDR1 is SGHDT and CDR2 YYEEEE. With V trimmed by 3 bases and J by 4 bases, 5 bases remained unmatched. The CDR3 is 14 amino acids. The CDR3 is CASSWRTGLTEAFF. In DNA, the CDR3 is TGTGCCAGCAGCTGGCGGACAGGGCTCACTGAAGCTTTCTTT.

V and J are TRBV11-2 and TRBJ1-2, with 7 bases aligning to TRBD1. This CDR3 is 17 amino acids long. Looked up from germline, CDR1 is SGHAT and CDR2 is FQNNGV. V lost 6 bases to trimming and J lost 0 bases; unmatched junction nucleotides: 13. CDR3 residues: CASSSNRGQLSNYGYTF. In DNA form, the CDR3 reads TGTGCCAGCAGTTCCAACAGGGGACAACTCTCTAACTATGGCTACACCTTC. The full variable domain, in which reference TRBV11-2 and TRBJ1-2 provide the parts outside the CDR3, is EAGVAQSPRYKIIEKRQSVAFWCNPISGHATLYWYQQILGQGPKLLIQFQNNGVVDDSQLPKDRFSAERLKGVDSTLKIQPAKLEDSAVYLCASSSNRGQLSNYGYTFGSGTRLTVV.

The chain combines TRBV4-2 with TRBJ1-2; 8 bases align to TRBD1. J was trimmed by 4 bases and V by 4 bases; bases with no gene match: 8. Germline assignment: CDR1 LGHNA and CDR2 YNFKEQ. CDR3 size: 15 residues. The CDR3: CASSRETGEIYGYTF. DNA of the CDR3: TGTGCCAGCAGCCGAGAGACAGGGGAAATCTATGGCTACACCTTC.

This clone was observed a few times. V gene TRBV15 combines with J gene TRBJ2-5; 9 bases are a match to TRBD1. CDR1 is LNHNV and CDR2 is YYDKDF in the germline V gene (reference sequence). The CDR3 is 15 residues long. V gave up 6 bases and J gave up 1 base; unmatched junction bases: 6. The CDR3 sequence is CATSRTGASQETQYF. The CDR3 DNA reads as TGTGCCACCAGTCGGACAGGGGCGAGCCAAGAGACCCAGTACTTC.

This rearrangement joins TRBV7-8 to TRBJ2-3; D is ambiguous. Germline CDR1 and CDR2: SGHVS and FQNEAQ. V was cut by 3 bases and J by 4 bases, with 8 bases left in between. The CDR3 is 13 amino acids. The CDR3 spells CASSLIGADTQYF. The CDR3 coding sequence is TGTGCCAGCAGCTTGATAGGAGCAGATACGCAGTATTTT.